This note documents a single T cell receptor (beta chain) sequence. Its antigen is not known. This sample stems from a study of T cell responses to AZD1222 COVID-19 vaccine. Study context: Second-dose schedules of about 4 or about 12 weeks were combined. Study-wide points: The sample set comprised mostly white British donors with more females, and clonal diversity was possibly underestimated.

Only in-frame clones appear in the TCRdb table, and some are missing; sequencing was by immunoSEQ multiplex PCR. This table has 72,000 or so clones, roughly 90% appearing once. CDR3 length equals 15 residues. CDR1 SGHTA and CDR2 FQGNSA come from the germline V gene. Trimming cost V 1 base and J 1 base; bases outside gene matches: 1. The source is an adult in good health. This chain uses TRBV7-2 with TRBJ2-4; 7 bases map to TRBD1. Material: peripheral blood, obtained on day 0 of AZD1222 vaccination. CDR3 in amino acids: CASSLETGAKNIQYF. CDR3 in DNA: TGTGCCAGCAGCTTAGAGACAGGGGCCAAAAACATTCAGTACTTC.